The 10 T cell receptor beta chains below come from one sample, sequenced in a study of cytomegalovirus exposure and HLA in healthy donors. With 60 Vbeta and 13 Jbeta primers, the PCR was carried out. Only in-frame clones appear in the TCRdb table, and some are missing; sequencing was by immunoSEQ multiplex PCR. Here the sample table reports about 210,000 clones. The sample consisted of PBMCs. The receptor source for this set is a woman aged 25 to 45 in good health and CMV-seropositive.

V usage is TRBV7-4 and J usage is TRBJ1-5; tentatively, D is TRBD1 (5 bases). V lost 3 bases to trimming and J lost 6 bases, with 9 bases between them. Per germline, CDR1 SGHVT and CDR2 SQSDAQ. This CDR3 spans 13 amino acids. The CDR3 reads CASSFRGGQPQHF. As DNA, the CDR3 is TGTGCCAGCAGCTTTAGGGGTGGTCAGCCCCAGCATTTT.

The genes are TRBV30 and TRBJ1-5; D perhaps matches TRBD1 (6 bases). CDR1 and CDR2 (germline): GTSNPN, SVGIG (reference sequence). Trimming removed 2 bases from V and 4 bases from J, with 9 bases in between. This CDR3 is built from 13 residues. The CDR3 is CAWSPGTNQPQHF. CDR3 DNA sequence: TGTGCCTGGAGTCCCGGGACAAATCAGCCCCAGCATTTT.

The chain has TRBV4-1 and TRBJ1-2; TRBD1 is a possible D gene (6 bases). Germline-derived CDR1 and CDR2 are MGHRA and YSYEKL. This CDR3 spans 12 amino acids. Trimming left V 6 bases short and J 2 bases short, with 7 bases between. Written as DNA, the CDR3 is TGCGCCAGCAGAGGGGGAAACTATGGCTACACCTTC. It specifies CASRGGNYGYTF.

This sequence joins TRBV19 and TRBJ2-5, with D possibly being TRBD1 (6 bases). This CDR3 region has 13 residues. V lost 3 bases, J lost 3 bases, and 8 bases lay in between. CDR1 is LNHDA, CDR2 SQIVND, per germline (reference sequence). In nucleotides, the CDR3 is TGTGCCAGTAGTATCAACAGGGAAGAGACCCAGTACTTC. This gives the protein CASSINREETQYF.

The chain's CDR3 is CASSSGISYEQYF. CDR3 in DNA: TGTGCCAGCAGCTCAGGGATCTCCTACGAGCAGTACTTC. The chain links TRBV7-7 to TRBJ2-7, with D perhaps TRBD1 (5 bases). Trimming shortened V by 4 bases and J by 0 bases, and 7 bases separated the two germline ends. Germline lookup yields CDR1 SSHAT and CDR2 FNYEAQ (reference sequence). The CDR3 is made up of 13 amino acids.

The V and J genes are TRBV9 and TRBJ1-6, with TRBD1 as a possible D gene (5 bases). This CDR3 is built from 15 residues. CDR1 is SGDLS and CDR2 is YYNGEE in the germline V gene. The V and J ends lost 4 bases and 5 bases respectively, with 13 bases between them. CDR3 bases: TGTGCCAGCAGCCACGGGGGGGTTGATAATTCACCCCTCCACTTT. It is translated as CASSHGGVDNSPLHF.

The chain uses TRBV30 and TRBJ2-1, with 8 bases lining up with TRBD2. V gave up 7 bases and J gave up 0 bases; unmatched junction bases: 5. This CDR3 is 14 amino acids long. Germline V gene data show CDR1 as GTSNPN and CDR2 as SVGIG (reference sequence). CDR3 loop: CASTSGTSYNEQFF. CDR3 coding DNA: TGTGCCTCTACTAGCGGCACCTCCTACAATGAGCAGTTCTTC.

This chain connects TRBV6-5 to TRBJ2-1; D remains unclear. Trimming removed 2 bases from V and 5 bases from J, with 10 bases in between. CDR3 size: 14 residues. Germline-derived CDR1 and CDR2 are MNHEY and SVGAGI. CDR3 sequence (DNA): TGTGCCAGCAGTTACAAAGGCAGGAACAATGAGCAGTTCTTC. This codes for CASSYKGRNNEQFF.

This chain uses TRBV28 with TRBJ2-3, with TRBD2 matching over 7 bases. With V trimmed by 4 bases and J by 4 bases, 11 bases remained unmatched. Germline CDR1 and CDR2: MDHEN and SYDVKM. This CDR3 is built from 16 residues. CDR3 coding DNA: TGTGCCAGCAGTTCCATAGCGGGCCGAGCAGCAGATACGCAGTATTTT. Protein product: CASSSIAGRAADTQYF. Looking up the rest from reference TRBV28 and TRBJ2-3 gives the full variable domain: DVKVTQSSRYLVKRTGEKVFLECVQDMDHENMFWYRQDPGLGLRLIYFSYDVKMKEKGDIPEGYSVSREKKERFSLILESASTNQTSMYLCASSSIAGRAADTQYFGPGTRLTVL.

CDR3 amino acids: CSVVPINSYGYTF. Written as DNA, the CDR3 is TGCAGCGTTGTTCCCATCAATAGCTATGGCTACACCTTC. The chain recombines TRBV29-1 with TRBJ1-2; D is unresolved. This CDR3 is 13 amino acids long. Germline CDR1 reads SQVTM; CDR2 reads ANQGSEA. Between the trimmed V and J ends, which lost 4 bases and 4 bases, there was a span of 13 bases.